This TCR beta chain was obtained from a study of response to subunit inactivated influenza vaccine. General observations from the study: A suggestion made by the authors is that each seasonal influenza vaccination recruits few new T cells.

CDR3 length: 13 amino acids. Trimming shortened V by 2 bases and J by 7 bases, and 11 bases separated the two germline ends. Per germline, CDR1 SGHTA and CDR2 FQGNSA. In this sample, this clonotype turned up many times. The antigen remains undetermined. TCRdb ran MiXCR on the RT-PCR reads and lists one entry per CDR3 protein. The repertoire holds a few hundred thousand distinct CDR3 sequences, with approximately 7.2% as singletons. Sequences were derived from PBMCs from blood, sampled less than 25 months after vaccination. The genes are TRBV7-2 and TRBJ1-1; unclear D gene. This TCR was recovered from a man between 45 and 75 years old who received an inactivated influenza vaccine. CDR3 in amino acids: CASSLKAGIEAFF. Written as DNA, the CDR3 is TGTGCCAGCAGCTTAAAGGCCGGGATTGAAGCTTTCTTT.